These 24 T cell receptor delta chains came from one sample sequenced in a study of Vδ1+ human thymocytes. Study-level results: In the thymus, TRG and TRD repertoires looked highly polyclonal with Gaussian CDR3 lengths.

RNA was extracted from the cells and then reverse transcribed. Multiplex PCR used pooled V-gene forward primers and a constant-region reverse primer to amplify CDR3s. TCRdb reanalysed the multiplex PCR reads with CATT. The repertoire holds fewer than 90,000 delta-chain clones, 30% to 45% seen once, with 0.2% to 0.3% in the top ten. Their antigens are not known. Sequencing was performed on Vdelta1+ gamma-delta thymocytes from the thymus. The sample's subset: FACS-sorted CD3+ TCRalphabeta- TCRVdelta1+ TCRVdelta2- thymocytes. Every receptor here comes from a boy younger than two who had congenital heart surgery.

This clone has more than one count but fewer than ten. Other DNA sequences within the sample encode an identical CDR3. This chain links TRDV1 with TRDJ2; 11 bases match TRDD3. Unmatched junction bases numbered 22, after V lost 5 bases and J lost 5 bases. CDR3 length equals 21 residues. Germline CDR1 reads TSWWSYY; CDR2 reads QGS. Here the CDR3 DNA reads TGTGCTCTTGGGTTACTAGATCTCTATACTGGGGGATATACGTGCACAGCACAACTCTTCTTT. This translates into CALGLLDLYTGGYTCTAQLFF.

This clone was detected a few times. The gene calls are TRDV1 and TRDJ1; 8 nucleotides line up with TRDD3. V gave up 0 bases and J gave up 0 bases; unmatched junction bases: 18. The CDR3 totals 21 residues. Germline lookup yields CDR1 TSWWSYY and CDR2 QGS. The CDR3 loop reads CALGELIYVYWGPTYTDKLIF. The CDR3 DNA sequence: TGTGCTCTTGGGGAACTAATCTACGTCTACTGGGGGCCCACGTACACCGATAAACTCATCTTT.

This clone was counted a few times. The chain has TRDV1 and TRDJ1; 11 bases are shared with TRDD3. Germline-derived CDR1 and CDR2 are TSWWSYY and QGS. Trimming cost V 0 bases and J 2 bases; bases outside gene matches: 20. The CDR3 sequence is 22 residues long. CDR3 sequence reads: CALGELPHGLPILGDTTDKLIF. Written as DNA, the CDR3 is TGTGCTCTTGGGGAACTACCACACGGCCTTCCTATCCTGGGGGATACAACCGATAAACTCATCTTT.

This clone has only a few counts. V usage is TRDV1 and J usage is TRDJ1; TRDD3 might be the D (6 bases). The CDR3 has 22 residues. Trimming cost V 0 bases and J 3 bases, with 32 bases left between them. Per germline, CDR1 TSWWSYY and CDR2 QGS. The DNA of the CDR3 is TGTGCTCTTGGGGAACTATCGCGCCCTAATTCCCTACTCAACTGGGTCCCCGATAAACTCATCTTT. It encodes CALGELSRPNSLLNWVPDKLIF.

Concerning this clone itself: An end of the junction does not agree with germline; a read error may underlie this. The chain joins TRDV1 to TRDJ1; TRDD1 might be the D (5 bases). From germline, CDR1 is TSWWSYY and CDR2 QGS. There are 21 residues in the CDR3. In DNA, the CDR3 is TGTGCTCTTGGGAAACTAGGAAAATACTTCGGGGTTCCGGGACCCACCGATAAACTCATCTTT. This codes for CALGKLGKYFGVPGPTDKLIF.

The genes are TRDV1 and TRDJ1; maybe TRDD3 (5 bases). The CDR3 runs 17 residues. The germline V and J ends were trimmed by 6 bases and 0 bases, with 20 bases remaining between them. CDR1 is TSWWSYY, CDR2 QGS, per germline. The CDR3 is CALGASCGDTHTDKLIF. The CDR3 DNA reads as TGTGCTCTTGGTGCTAGTTGCGGTGATACACACACCGATAAACTCATCTTT.

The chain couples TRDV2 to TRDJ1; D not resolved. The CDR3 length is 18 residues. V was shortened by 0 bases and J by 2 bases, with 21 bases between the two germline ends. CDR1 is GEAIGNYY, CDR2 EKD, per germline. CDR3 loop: CACDTEFTLYRRTDKLIF. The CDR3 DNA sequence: TGTGCCTGTGACACCGAGTTTACATTGTATCGGAGGACCGATAAACTCATCTTT.

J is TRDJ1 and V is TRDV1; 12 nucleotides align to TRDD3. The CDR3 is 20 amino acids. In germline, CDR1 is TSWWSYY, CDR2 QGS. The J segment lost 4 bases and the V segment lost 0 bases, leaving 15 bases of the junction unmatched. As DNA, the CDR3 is TGTGCTCTTGGGGAACTCTCACTGGGGGATACCTCCGTTTACGGCGATAAACTCATCTTT. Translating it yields CALGELSLGDTSVYGDKLIF.

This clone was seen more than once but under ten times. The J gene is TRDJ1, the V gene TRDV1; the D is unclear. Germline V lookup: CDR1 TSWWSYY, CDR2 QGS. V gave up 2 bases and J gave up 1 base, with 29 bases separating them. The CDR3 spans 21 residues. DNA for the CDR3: TGTGCTCTTGGGGAAGCTTACAGTCCGCCCCGCCTCCTTGAGGGCACCGATAAACTCATCTTT. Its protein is CALGEAYSPPRLLEGTDKLIF.

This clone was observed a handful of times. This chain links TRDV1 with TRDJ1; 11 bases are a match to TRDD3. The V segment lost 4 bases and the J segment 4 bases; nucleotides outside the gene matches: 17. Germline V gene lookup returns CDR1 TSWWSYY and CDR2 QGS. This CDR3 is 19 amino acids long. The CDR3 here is CALGVPCSALGDSHDKLIF. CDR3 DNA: TGTGCTCTTGGGGTTCCATGTTCGGCACTGGGGGATAGCCACGATAAACTCATCTTT.

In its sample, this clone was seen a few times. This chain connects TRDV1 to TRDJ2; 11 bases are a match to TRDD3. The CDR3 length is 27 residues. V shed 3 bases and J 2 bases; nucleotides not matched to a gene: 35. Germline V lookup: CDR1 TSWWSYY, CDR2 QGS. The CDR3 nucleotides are TGTGCTCTTGGGGACCTATTTCCGGGGGCTAGTGGGGGATACGCAGTTGTAGCACGGAGCTTGACAGCACAACTCTTCTTT. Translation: CALGDLFPGASGGYAVVARSLTAQLFF.

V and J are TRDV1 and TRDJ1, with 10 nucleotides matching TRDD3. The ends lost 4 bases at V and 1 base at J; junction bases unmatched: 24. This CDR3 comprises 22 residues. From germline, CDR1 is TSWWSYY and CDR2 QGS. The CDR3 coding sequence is TGTGCTCTTGGGGCGAGGGCTTCCTACAACAGGTGGGGGATACTAGTCACCGATAAACTCATCTTT. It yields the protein CALGARASYNRWGILVTDKLIF.

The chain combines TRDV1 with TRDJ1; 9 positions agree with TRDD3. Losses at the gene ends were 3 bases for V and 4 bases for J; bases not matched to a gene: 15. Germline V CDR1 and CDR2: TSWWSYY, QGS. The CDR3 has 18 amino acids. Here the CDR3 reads CALGDPAHSGDTSDKLIF. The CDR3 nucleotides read TGTGCTCTTGGGGACCCTGCCCACTCGGGGGATACAAGCGATAAACTCATCTTT.

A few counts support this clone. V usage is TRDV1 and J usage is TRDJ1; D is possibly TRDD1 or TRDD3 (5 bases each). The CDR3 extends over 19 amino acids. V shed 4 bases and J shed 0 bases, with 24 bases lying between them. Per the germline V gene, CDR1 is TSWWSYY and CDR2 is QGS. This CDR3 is CALGGLRLNTGSYTDKLIF. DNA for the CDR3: TGTGCTCTTGGGGGACTTAGACTAAATACGGGTTCGTACACCGATAAACTCATCTTT.

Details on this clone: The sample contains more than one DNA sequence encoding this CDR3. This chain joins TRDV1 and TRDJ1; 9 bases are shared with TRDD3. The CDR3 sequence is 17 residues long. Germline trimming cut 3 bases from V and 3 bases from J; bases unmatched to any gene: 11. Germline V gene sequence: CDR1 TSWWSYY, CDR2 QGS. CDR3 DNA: TGTGCTCTTGGGGACGGCAATTTAGGGGGATACCCCGATAAACTCATCTTT. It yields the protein CALGDGNLGGYPDKLIF.

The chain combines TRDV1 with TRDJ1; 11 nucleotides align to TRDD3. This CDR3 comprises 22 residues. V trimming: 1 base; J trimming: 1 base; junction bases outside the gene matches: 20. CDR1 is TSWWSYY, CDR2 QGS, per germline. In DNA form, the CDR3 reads TGTGCTCTTGGGGAACGCGCTACCGGTGGGGGATACGCGGGTGAAGGCACCGATAAACTCATCTTT. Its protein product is CALGERATGGGYAGEGTDKLIF.

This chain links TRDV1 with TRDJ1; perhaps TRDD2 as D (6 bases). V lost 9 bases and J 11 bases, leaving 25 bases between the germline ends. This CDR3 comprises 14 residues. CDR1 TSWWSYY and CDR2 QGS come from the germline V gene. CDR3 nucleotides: TGTGCTCTGACCCCCGGCTTCCTCCGGCGATGGCTCATCTTT. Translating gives CALTPGFLRRWLIF.

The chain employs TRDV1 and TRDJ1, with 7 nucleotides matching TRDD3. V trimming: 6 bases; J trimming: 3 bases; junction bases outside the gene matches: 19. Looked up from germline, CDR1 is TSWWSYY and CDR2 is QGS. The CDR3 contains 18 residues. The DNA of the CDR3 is TGTGCTCTTGGTTTCGGTTCAACTGGGGTTAATGGGCCCGATAAACTCATCTTT. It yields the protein CALGFGSTGVNGPDKLIF.

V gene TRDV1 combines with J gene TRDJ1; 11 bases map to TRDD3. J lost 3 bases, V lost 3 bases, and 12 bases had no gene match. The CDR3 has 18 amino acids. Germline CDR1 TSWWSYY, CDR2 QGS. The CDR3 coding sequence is TGTGCTCTTGGGGACTACGGTTCAAACTGGGGGATATCCGATAAACTCATCTTT. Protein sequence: CALGDYGSNWGISDKLIF.

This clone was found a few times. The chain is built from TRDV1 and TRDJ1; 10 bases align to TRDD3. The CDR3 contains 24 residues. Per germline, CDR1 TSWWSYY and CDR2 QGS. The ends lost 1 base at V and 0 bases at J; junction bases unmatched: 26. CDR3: CALGEPVRLLRTGGSLTYTDKLIF. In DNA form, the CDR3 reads TGTGCTCTTGGGGAACCAGTACGGCTTCTCCGTACTGGGGGATCCTTAACGTACACCGATAAACTCATCTTT.

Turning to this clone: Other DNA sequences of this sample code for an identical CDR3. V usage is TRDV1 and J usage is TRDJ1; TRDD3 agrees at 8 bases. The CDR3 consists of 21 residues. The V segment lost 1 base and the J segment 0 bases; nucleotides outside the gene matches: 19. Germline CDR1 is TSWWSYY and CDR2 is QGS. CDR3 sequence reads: CALGEPAPRRGWGTNTDKLIF. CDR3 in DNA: TGTGCTCTTGGGGAACCAGCCCCTCGACGGGGCTGGGGGACGAACACCGATAAACTCATCTTT.

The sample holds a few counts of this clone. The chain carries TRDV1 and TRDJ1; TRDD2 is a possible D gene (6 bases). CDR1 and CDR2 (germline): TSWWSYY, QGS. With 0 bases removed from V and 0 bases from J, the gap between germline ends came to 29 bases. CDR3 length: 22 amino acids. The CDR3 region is CALGELFTWNSSYVAYTDKLIF. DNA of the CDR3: TGTGCTCTTGGGGAACTTTTTACTTGGAACTCGTCCTACGTAGCGTACACCGATAAACTCATCTTT.

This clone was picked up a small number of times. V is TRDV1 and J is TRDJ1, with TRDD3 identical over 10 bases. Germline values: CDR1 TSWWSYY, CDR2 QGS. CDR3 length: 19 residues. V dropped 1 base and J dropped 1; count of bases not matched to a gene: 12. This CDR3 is CALGEQHYWGITGTDKLIF. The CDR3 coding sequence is TGTGCTCTTGGGGAACAACACTACTGGGGGATTACGGGCACCGATAAACTCATCTTT.

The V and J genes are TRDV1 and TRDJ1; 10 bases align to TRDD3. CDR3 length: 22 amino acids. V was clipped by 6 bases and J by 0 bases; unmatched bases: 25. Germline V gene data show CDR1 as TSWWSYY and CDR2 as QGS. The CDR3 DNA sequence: TGTGCTCTTGGCCAGGCTCCCAGCCCTAAACGGGGGATACGTGGGTACACCGATAAACTCATCTTT. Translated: CALGQAPSPKRGIRGYTDKLIF.